The 21 T cell receptor beta chains below all came from one sample that was sequenced in a study of tumor-infiltrating lymphocytes in primary liver carcinoma (dated 2017 in TCRdb). Total RNA and DNA were co-extracted without cell sorting from 20-30 mg of bulk tissue using the AllPrep DNA/RNA mini kit. Sequencing instrument: Illumina HiSeq 2500. Using a constant-region primer and ProtoScript II reverse transcriptase, TCRbeta-specific cDNA was reverse-transcribed from roughly 500 ng total RNA. Three nested multiplex PCR rounds, following a slightly modified ARM-PCR procedure, were used to build the TCRbeta libraries. The first two PCR rounds used multiplex TRBV1-TRBV30 forward primers with a Cbeta reverse primer, each for 10 to 11 cycles. TCRdb redid the processing of the public reads, applying fastp at Q25 and MiXCR, and retained in-frame beta chains. Rows merge per CDR3 protein into single entries with the most common DNA and genes. This sample gives some 190,000 distinct CDR3 sequences in total; 70% to 90% of them show up just once. The ten largest make up about a sixth of the sample.

Sequenced: tumor tissue from primary liver carcinoma. The receptors were sampled from a man aged 40-55 years with primary liver carcinoma and hepatitis B virus infection.

Note on this clonotype: This may stem from a read error, because a much larger clone lies one nucleotide away. CDR3 sequence reads: CASSQDDGQPLLNTGELFF. The CDR3 DNA is TGTGCCAGCAGCCAAGATGATGGACAGCCCCTTCTGAACACCGGGGAGCTGTTTTTT. V usage is TRBV4-2 and J usage is TRBJ2-2; the D gene is possibly TRBD1 (6 bases). Germline lookup yields CDR1 LGHNA and CDR2 YNFKEQ. The CDR3 consists of 19 residues. Trimming pared 0 bases from V and 1 base from J, leaving 18 bases between.

The rearrangement links TRBV4-3 to TRBJ1-6; 10 positions match TRBD1. J was trimmed by 18 bases and V by 5 bases; bases with no gene match: 19. The CDR3 is made up of 16 amino acids. From germline, CDR1 is LGHNA and CDR2 YSLEER. This CDR3 reads CASSSWDRGRNSLHHF. The CDR3 DNA is TGCGCCAGCAGCTCGTGGGACAGGGGAAGGAATTCACTCCACCACTTT.

About this clonotype: In this CDR3 the conserved last residue, phenylalanine or tryptophan, is missing, so a read error is likely. The gene calls are TRBV29-1 and TRBJ2-5; TRBD2 matches 9 bases. The trim removed 5 bases at V and 7 bases at J, leaving 14 bases unmatched. This CDR3 has 15 amino acids. Per the germline V gene, CDR1 is SQVTM and CDR2 is ANQGSEA. CDR3 sequence reads: CSVSLLAGRGGTQYL. The DNA of the CDR3 is TGCAGCGTTTCCTTGCTAGCGGGAAGGGGAGGGACCCAGTACTTA.

A remark on this clonotype: One end of the junction is discordant with germline, which a read error may explain. The chain links TRBV6-2 or TRBV6-3 to TRBJ2-2; D is unclear. The V gene's germline CDR1 is MNHEY and CDR2 SVGEGT. This CDR3 is 15 amino acids long. The CDR3 here is CASSCAASNTGELFF. DNA of the CDR3: TGTGCCAGCAGTTGTGCAGCCTCGAATACCGGGGAGCTGTTTTTT.

There are a few counts of this clonotype. A much larger clonotype is one base distant, so this may be a read error. The CDR3 DNA reads as TGTACCAGCAGTTTAACCGGGACTAGCTCCTACAATGAGCAGTTCTTC. Protein sequence: CTSSLTGTSSYNEQFF. The V gene is TRBV6-6, the J gene TRBJ2-1; TRBD2 matches 8 bases. This CDR3 region has 16 residues. Looked up from germline, CDR1 is MNHNY and CDR2 is SVGAGI (reference sequence).

This clonotype occurred a few times. It may be a read error: a sequence one base away is much more abundant. The chain joins TRBV6-2 or TRBV6-3 to TRBJ2-1, with D possibly being TRBD2 (5 bases). The V and J ends lost 10 bases and 10 bases respectively, with 14 bases between them. The germline V gene has CDR1 MNHEY and CDR2 SVGEGT. CDR3 length: 11 residues. CDR3 bases: TGTGCCAACACCAATGGAGGAGAGCAGTTCTTC. Protein: CANTNGGEQFF.

Details on this clonotype: Relative to the germline gene, one junction end is altered; a read error may explain this. The chain recombines TRBV29-1 with TRBJ2-7; 7 bases agree with TRBD2. Germline CDR1 and CDR2: SQVTM and ANQGSEA. This CDR3 comprises 13 residues. Written as DNA, the CDR3 is TGCAGCGTTCAATCGAGGGGAGGGCTCGCGCAGTATTTC. Translated: CSVQSRGGLAQYF.

As for this clonotype: At one end, the junction sequence differs from germline, possibly due to a read error. The rearrangement links TRBV12-3 or TRBV12-4 to TRBJ2-2, with TRBD2 as a possible D gene (6 bases). This CDR3 has 11 residues. The CDR3 protein is CDSSSRRELLF. The CDR3 DNA is TGTGACAGCAGTTCCCGGAGGGAGCTGTTATTT.

Concerning this clonotype itself: The CDR3 end shows no conserved phenylalanine or tryptophan, and so a read error is likely. No DNA is shown, since the ends of the CDR3 on it are uncertain; the CDR3 is the one TCRdb lists. This chain joins TRBV4-1 and TRBJ2-5. Germline lookup yields CDR1 MGHRA and CDR2 YSYEKL. The CDR3 spans 13 amino acids, including both terminal residues. CDR3 residues: CASSQDDTETQYL.

As regards this clonotype: The CDR3 end shows no conserved phenylalanine or tryptophan, and so a read error is likely. The chain couples TRBV29-1 to TRBJ1-2; D is uncertain. The CDR3 loop spans 14 amino acids. The germline gives CDR1 SQVTM, CDR2 ANQGSEA. CDR3 residues: CRVSLDGYYYGYTS. CDR3 in DNA: TGCAGAGTTTCACTTGACGGGTACTACTATGGCTACACCTCC.

The rearrangement links TRBV30 to TRBJ2-2; TRBD1 matches 9 bases. Germline V lookup: CDR1 GTSNPN, CDR2 SVGIG (reference sequence). The CDR3 sequence is 15 residues long. V lost 2 bases, J lost 13 bases, and 14 bases stayed unmatched. The CDR3 protein is CAWSPDRGRIVGLFF. The CDR3 DNA follows: TGTGCCTGGAGTCCGGACAGGGGACGGATCGTGGGGCTGTTTTTT.

Comments on this clonotype: A read error may account for a junction end that differs from germline. V and J are TRBV11-2 and TRBJ1-3; D not resolved. The CDR3 length is 10 residues. CDR1 is SGHAT and CDR2 is FQNNGV in the germline V gene. DNA of the CDR3: TGTACCAGCAGCTTCTTCACCATATACTTT. The encoded protein is CTSSFFTIYF.

This clonotype was counted a single time. Mismatch with germline at one junction end may stem from a read error. V usage is TRBV6-2 or TRBV6-3 and J usage is TRBJ2-7; unclear D gene. This CDR3 is 13 amino acids long. The germline gives CDR1 MNHEY, CDR2 SVGEGT. The CDR3 loop is CARSYKIPYEHYF. The CDR3, as DNA: TGTGCCAGAAGTTACAAGATACCCTACGAGCACTACTTC.

About this clonotype itself: The junction departs from germline at one end; a sequencing error may be responsible. This sequence joins TRBV9 and TRBJ1-1; no definite D call. The CDR3 is 14 residues long. Germline loops: CDR1 SGDLS, CDR2 YYNGEE. This chain's CDR3 is CASSPPRGMGEAFF. The CDR3, as DNA: TGTGCTAGCAGCCCTCCCAGAGGGATGGGTGAAGCTTTCTTT.

A remark on this clonotype: At one boundary the junction diverges from the germline segment, which might be a read error. The chain carries TRBV30 and TRBJ2-7; D may be TRBD2 (6 bases). This CDR3 is built from 15 residues. Germline-derived CDR1 and CDR2 are GTSNPN and SVGIG (reference sequence). The DNA for the CDR3 is TGTGCCTGGAGTGGGGGGGTCCGTGAGGGCTACGCGCAGTACTTC. Amino acid sequence: CAWSGGVREGYAQYF.

As concerns this clonotype: A read error may account for a junction end that differs from germline. The chain links TRBV29-1 to TRBJ2-5; 8 bases match TRBD1. The CDR3 has 15 amino acids. CDR1 SQVTM and CDR2 ANQGSEA come from the germline V gene. CDR3: CSVEAVRGRAETQYF. The CDR3, as DNA: TGCAGCGTTGAAGCGGTCAGGGGGCGAGCTGAGACCCAGTATTTC.

The gene calls are TRBV29-1 and TRBJ2-3; 7 nucleotides agree with TRBD2. The germline gives CDR1 SQVTM, CDR2 ANQGSEA. V dropped 4 bases and J dropped 5; count of bases not matched to a gene: 9. CDR3 length: 14 residues. CDR3 sequence (DNA): TGCAGCGTTGGAGTGGCGGGAGCGAGAGATACGCAGTATTTT. Protein: CSVGVAGARDTQYF.

The rearrangement joins TRBV6-2 or TRBV6-3 to TRBJ2-7; D perhaps matches TRBD2 (6 bases). The CDR3 runs 14 residues. Germline V CDR1 and CDR2: MNHEY, SVGEGT. With 7 bases removed from V and 6 bases from J, the gap between germline ends came to 19 bases. In DNA, the CDR3 is TGTGCCAGCATCTCCCTACTAGCTGACTGCGAGCAGTACTTC. Translated, it gives CASISLLADCEQYF.

CDR3 DNA: TGTGCCAGCAGTGATGGGACTAGCGGGAACAATGAGCAGTTCTTC. The encoded protein is CASSDGTSGNNEQFF. This rearrangement joins TRBV6-1 to TRBJ2-1, with 13 bases that match TRBD2. Germline CDR1 is MNHNS and CDR2 is SASEGT. J gave up 5 bases and V 3 bases, and 1 base lay outside the gene matches. The CDR3 has 15 amino acids.

A note on this clonotype: One end of the junction does not line up with germline, which may come from a read error. The chain uses TRBV28 and TRBJ2-7; no clear D. The CDR3 totals 14 residues. Germline lookup yields CDR1 MDHEN and CDR2 SYDVKM. The CDR3 sequence is CANSFQVNSSEQYF. The CDR3 DNA follows: TGTGCCAACAGTTTCCAGGTAAACTCCTCCGAGCAGTACTTC.

Notes on this clonotype: The final CDR3 position lacks the conserved phenylalanine or tryptophan, pointing to a likely read error. This chain joins TRBV5-6 and TRBJ2-3; 9 bases match TRBD2. The CDR3 sequence is 15 residues long. V trimming: 0 bases; J trimming: 4 bases; junction bases outside the gene matches: 3. Germline V CDR1 and CDR2: SGHDT, YYEEEE. CDR3 in DNA: TGTGCCAGCAGCTTGGTTAGCGGGGGATCAGATACGCAGTATTCT. Translation gives CASSLVSGGSDTQYS.